The 26 T cell receptor beta chains below were found in one sample sequenced in a study of blood T cells in healthy people across ages. A J-beta primer mix and a sample-barcoded 5' primer were used in a second PCR of roughly 6 to 11 cycles. Using its own MiXCR run on the 5' RACE reads, TCRdb lists one record per CDR3 protein. The sample carries over a million distinct CDR3 sequences, under 55% recorded once. The material sequenced was blood. Source of these receptors: a woman aged 60 to 75 in good health.

The chain uses TRBV4-3 and TRBJ2-7; 9 bases fit TRBD1. V shed 3 bases, J shed 4 bases, and the junction held 4 bases outside the gene matches. The CDR3 is 14 residues long. The germline V gene has CDR1 LGHNA and CDR2 YSLEER. In nucleotides, the CDR3 is TGCGCCAGCAGCCAGGGGACAGGGCGGTACGAGCAGTACTTC. Translating gives CASSQGTGRYEQYF.

This clonotype was seen a handful of times. V gene TRBV27 combines with J gene TRBJ2-1; 8 bases line up with TRBD2. V lost 3 bases to trimming and J lost 8 bases; unmatched junction nucleotides: 9. The CDR3 loop spans 15 amino acids. CDR1 is MNHEY and CDR2 is SMNVEV in the germline V gene (reference sequence). For the CDR3, the DNA is TGTGCCAGCAGTTTGGGTCCGGGACTAGTCCATGAGCAGTTCTTC. Translating gives CASSLGPGLVHEQFF.

The chain recombines TRBV27 with TRBJ2-1, with 7 bases lining up with TRBD2. Trimming at V came to 8 bases and at J to 5 bases, leaving 6 bases not matched to a gene. CDR1 is MNHEY and CDR2 is SMNVEV in the germline V gene (reference sequence). This CDR3 is 13 amino acids long. The CDR3 loop is CASGYTSDNEQFF. CDR3 nucleotides: TGTGCCAGCGGTTACACTAGCGACAATGAGCAGTTCTTC.

The chain carries TRBV3-1 and TRBJ2-7; TRBD1 is a possible D gene (5 bases). Germline CDR1 LGHDT, CDR2 YNNKEL (reference sequence). The V end lost 5 bases, the J end lost 3 bases, and 11 bases lay between the germline ends. CDR3 size: 13 residues. The CDR3 reads CASSYRSRYEQYF. In DNA, the CDR3 is TGTGCCAGCAGCTACAGGTCCCGCTACGAGCAGTACTTC.

This clonotype was counted ten times or more. This sequence joins TRBV12-3 or TRBV12-4 and TRBJ2-7; D unclear. V lost 5 bases to trimming and J lost 2 bases, with 4 bases between them. The CDR3 is 11 residues long. The CDR3 bases are TGTGCCAGCAGTCGCACCTACGAGCAGTACTTC. Protein sequence: CASSRTYEQYF.

This clonotype was counted at least ten times. The V gene is TRBV10-3, the J gene TRBJ2-7; 12 bases line up with TRBD1. The CDR3 spans 14 residues. V gave up 8 bases and J gave up 5 bases; unmatched junction bases: 7. Germline lookup yields CDR1 ENHRY and CDR2 SYGVKD. CDR3 protein: CAIDPGQGANEQYF. CDR3 bases: TGTGCCATCGACCCGGGACAGGGGGCCAACGAGCAGTACTTC.

V is TRBV10-1 and J is TRBJ2-3, with a possible D match to TRBD2 (6 bases). Germline V gene sequence: CDR1 WNHNN, CDR2 SYGVQD (reference sequence). V lost 0 bases, J lost 5 bases, and 12 bases lay in between. The CDR3 loop spans 15 amino acids. The CDR3 DNA reads as TGCGCCAGCAGTGAGTCGATCGGGGGTGGAGATACGCAGTATTTT. It is translated as CASSESIGGGDTQYF.

Only a few counts were recorded for this clonotype. The CDR3 protein is CASSYSETSTDTQYF. The CDR3 nucleotides read TGTGCCAGCAGTTACAGTGAGACTAGCACAGATACGCAGTATTTT. V gene TRBV6-2 or TRBV6-3 combines with J gene TRBJ2-3; the D is unclear. The CDR3 totals 15 residues. V was pared by 2 bases and J by 0 bases, with 9 bases between. From germline, CDR1 is MNHEY and CDR2 SVGEGT.

This clonotype was counted between two and nine times. This chain links TRBV4-1 with TRBJ2-1; 12 bases line up with TRBD1. The germline CDR1 and CDR2 sequences are MGHRA and YSYEKL. This CDR3 comprises 18 residues. J gave up 8 bases and V 0 bases, and 11 bases lay outside the gene matches. CDR3 protein: CASSQDALPGQGADEQFF. The CDR3 DNA is TGCGCCAGCAGCCAAGATGCACTACCGGGACAGGGGGCAGATGAGCAGTTCTTC.

The V and J genes are TRBV20-1 and TRBJ2-5, with D perhaps given as TRBD1 or TRBD2 (5 bases each). The assigned J gene may be wrong: the sequence end matches TRBJ2-7 better. CDR3 size: 12 residues. The V gene's germline CDR1 is DFQATT and CDR2 SNEGSKA (reference sequence). This CDR3 reads CSAGTSTYEQYF. The DNA of the CDR3 is TGCAGTGCTGGGACCTCTACCTACGAGCAGTACTTC.

This chain uses TRBV2 with TRBJ2-1; D gene ambiguous. There are 10 residues in the CDR3. Trimming removed 7 bases at V and 10 bases at J, with 8 bases between. Germline CDR1 and CDR2: SNHLY and FYNNEI. The chain's CDR3 is CASTSEEQFF. The CDR3 DNA follows: TGTGCCAGCACTTCTGAAGAGCAGTTCTTC.

V gene TRBV28 combines with J gene TRBJ1-2; D uncertain. The CDR3 consists of 17 residues. CDR1 and CDR2 from the germline V gene are MDHEN and SYDVKM. Between the trimmed V and J ends, which lost 7 bases and 2 bases, there was a span of 23 bases. The CDR3: CASMNFVLPTSNYGYTF. The CDR3 nucleotides are TGTGCCAGCATGAATTTTGTTCTGCCAACGTCGAACTATGGCTACACCTTC.

This clonotype came up many times. J is TRBJ2-3 and V is TRBV7-2, with 15 bases that match TRBD2. Germline V CDR1 and CDR2: SGHTA, FQGNSA. Trimming took 5 bases from V and 5 from J; bases not matched to a gene: 2. The CDR3 is 15 residues long. The CDR3 protein is CASSAGLAGGDTQYF. CDR3 coding DNA: TGTGCCAGCAGCGCGGGACTAGCGGGAGGAGATACGCAGTATTTT.

The chain has TRBV14 and TRBJ2-3; 7 positions match TRBD2. The germline CDR1 and CDR2 sequences are SGHDN and FVKESK. The CDR3 is made up of 14 amino acids. V trimming: 4 bases; J trimming: 2 bases; junction bases outside the gene matches: 3. Written as DNA, the CDR3 is TGTGCCAGCAGCCGGCGGGAGCACACAGATACGCAGTATTTT. Translated: CASSRREHTDTQYF.

This clonotype was seen a handful of times. The J gene is TRBJ2-4, the V gene TRBV27, with D unclear. V lost 5 bases to trimming and J lost 2 bases, with 19 bases between them. CDR1 MNHEY and CDR2 SMNVEV come from the germline V gene (reference sequence). This CDR3 is 17 amino acids long. The DNA for the CDR3 is TGTGCCAGCAGTCCCCGGGCCAGTTCGGTGACCAAAAACATTCAGTACTTC. This translates into CASSPRASSVTKNIQYF.

Regarding this clonotype: A much bigger clone sits one base away, suggesting this may be a read error. The V and J genes are TRBV29-1 and TRBJ2-7, with a weak D call TRBD2 (6 bases). With 7 bases removed from V and 6 bases from J, the gap between germline ends came to 13 bases. CDR3 length: 11 amino acids. Germline assignment: CDR1 SQVTM and CDR2 ANQGSEA. The CDR3, as DNA: TGCAGCGGGAGGGGACCGTGCGAGCAGTACTTC. Translation: CSGRGPCEQYF.

The table lists this clonotype with many counts. The chain recombines TRBV20-1 with TRBJ2-4; the D gene is possibly TRBD2 (6 bases). Per germline, CDR1 DFQATT and CDR2 SNEGSKA (reference sequence). This CDR3 is 13 amino acids long. V dropped 6 bases and J dropped 9 bases, with 18 bases sitting between them. The CDR3, as DNA: TGCAGTGCCCGCCGGGAGATGGCGGCCATTCAGTACTTC. This encodes CSARREMAAIQYF.

In DNA, the CDR3 is TGTGCCAGCAGCACACCCCAGCTAGCGGGTGGGAGCACAGATACGCAGTATTTT. It translates to CASSTPQLAGGSTDTQYF. The chain joins TRBV11-2 to TRBJ2-3; TRBD2 matches 8 bases. With 5 bases clipped from V and 0 bases from J, the junction kept 13 bases outside the gene matches. This CDR3 has 18 amino acids. Per germline, CDR1 SGHAT and CDR2 FQNNGV.

V is TRBV7-8 and J is TRBJ1-4; 8 positions match TRBD1. The germline CDR1 and CDR2 sequences are SGHVS and FQNEAQ. The CDR3 has 19 amino acids. The ends lost 3 bases at V and 8 bases at J; junction bases unmatched: 20. The CDR3 DNA follows: TGTGCCAGCAGCTTGGGGCCGATGGGACAGGCGTGGGAGGGCGAAAAACTGTTTTTT. It translates to CASSLGPMGQAWEGEKLFF. Supplemented by reference TRBV7-8 and TRBJ1-4, the full variable domain reads GAGVSQSPRYKVAKRGQDVALRCDPISGHVSLFWYQQALGQGPEFLTYFQNEAQLDKSGLPSDRFFAERPEGSVSTLKIQRTQQEDSAVYLCASSLGPMGQAWEGEKLFFGSGTQLSVL.

The chain joins TRBV25-1 to TRBJ1-2, with TRBD1 matching 8 bases. The CDR3 spans 16 residues. V lost 3 bases and J lost 4; bases outside the gene matches: 10. CDR1 is MGHDK and CDR2 is SYGVNS in the germline V gene. The CDR3 DNA reads TGTGCCAGCAGTGACGGGCCAGGGACAGGTCGCTATGGCTACACCTTC. Translated, it gives CASSDGPGTGRYGYTF.

V usage is TRBV28 and J usage is TRBJ2-7, with D maybe TRBD2 (6 bases). The germline V gene has CDR1 MDHEN and CDR2 SYDVKM. Trimming took 3 bases from V and 7 from J, leaving 13 bases between them. The CDR3 is 13 residues long. The CDR3 spells CASSLASDSEQYF. The CDR3 nucleotides read TGTGCCAGCAGTTTGGCTAGCGATAGTGAGCAGTACTTC. Full variable domain (rest looked up from reference TRBV28 and TRBJ2-7): DVKVTQSSRYLVKRTGEKVFLECVQDMDHENMFWYRQDPGLGLRLIYFSYDVKMKEKGDIPEGYSVSREKKERFSLILESASTNQTSMYLCASSLASDSEQYFGPGTRLTVT.

Comment on this clonotype: Given a much more abundant clone one base away, this may be a read error. This chain links TRBV20-1 with TRBJ2-1, with 13 nucleotides matching TRBD2. V lost 1 base to trimming and J lost 15 bases; unmatched junction nucleotides: 6. The CDR3 sequence is 13 residues long. Looked up from germline, CDR1 is DFQATT and CDR2 is SNEGSKA (reference sequence). This CDR3 reads CSARGTSGSGRFF. CDR3 sequence (DNA): TGCAGTGCTAGAGGGACTAGCGGGAGTGGGCGGTTCTTC.

This chain joins TRBV27 and TRBJ2-3; D remains unclear. Germline loops: CDR1 MNHEY, CDR2 SMNVEV (reference sequence). V was shortened by 6 bases and J by 0 bases, with 16 bases between the two germline ends. This CDR3 contains 16 residues. This chain's CDR3 is CASRPRLLPSTDTQYF. CDR3 in DNA: TGTGCCAGCAGGCCCAGACTCTTACCTAGCACAGATACGCAGTATTTT.

This clonotype appeared many times. V and J are TRBV27 and TRBJ2-5; TRBD2 matches at 10 bases. This CDR3 is built from 18 residues. The V gene's germline CDR1 is MNHEY and CDR2 SMNVEV (reference sequence). V trimming: 2 bases; J trimming: 5 bases; junction bases outside the gene matches: 14. The CDR3 loop reads CASSLVGGPSGSPETQYF. As DNA, the CDR3 is TGTGCCAGCAGTTTAGTCGGCGGGCCTAGCGGGAGCCCTGAGACCCAGTACTTC.

In its sample, this clonotype was seen many times. The chain is built from TRBV11-2 and TRBJ2-5; 11 nucleotides line up with TRBD1. V lost 5 bases to trimming and J lost 5 bases; unmatched junction nucleotides: 4. The CDR3 has 14 residues. The germline gives CDR1 SGHAT, CDR2 FQNNGV. The CDR3 loop is CASSRTGGRETQYF. DNA for the CDR3: TGTGCCAGCAGCCGGACAGGGGGCCGTGAGACCCAGTACTTC.

This chain links TRBV29-1 with TRBJ2-7; 7 nucleotides align to TRBD2. The CDR3 has 12 residues. In germline, CDR1 is SQVTM, CDR2 ANQGSEA. V shed 4 bases, J shed 3 bases, and the junction held 3 bases outside the gene matches. CDR3 DNA: TGCAGCGTTGGAGCGGGATTCTACGAGCAGTACTTC. The encoded protein is CSVGAGFYEQYF.